The clone carrying this TCR beta chain was found many times. Its specificity is not known. Amplified TCR beta CDR3 regions came from RNA transcripts. The HTBI primer set was used in a first-round RT-PCR of the TCR CDR3. TCRdb ran MiXCR on the multiplex PCR reads and lists one entry per CDR3 protein. The repertoire has about 700,000 distinct CDR3 sequences, 14% of them found once; the top ten carry roughly a tenth. The entry originates in a study of T cells in Graves' hyperthyroidism and ophthalmopathy. Across the whole study: Peripheral blood was drawn at first diagnosis, prior to all treatment. Study findings and constraints: A median roughly 6.6 months before onset, the model predicted ophthalmopathy.

Uncontrolled infection, other autoimmune disease, pregnancy or lactation led to exclusion. The TCR was taken from a woman aged 18-29 years with Graves' hyperthyroidism. What was sequenced was blood.

The CDR3 region is CASSDPGLSYEQYF. The CDR3 DNA follows: TGTGCCAGCAGTGATCCGGGACTTTCCTACGAGCAGTACTTC. This chain connects TRBV27 to TRBJ2-7; TRBD2 might be the D (6 bases). With 5 bases removed from V and 1 base from J, the gap between germline ends came to 12 bases. The CDR3 consists of 14 residues. CDR1 MNHEY and CDR2 SMNVEV come from the germline V gene (reference sequence).